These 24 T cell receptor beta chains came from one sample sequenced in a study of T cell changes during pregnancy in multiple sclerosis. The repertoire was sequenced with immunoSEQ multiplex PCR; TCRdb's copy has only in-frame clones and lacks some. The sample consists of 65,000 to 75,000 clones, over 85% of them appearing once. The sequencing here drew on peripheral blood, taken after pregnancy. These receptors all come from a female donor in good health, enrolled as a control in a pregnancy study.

In DNA, the CDR3 is TGTGCCAGCAGTATAGAGGGACAGGGGATCTATGGCTACACCTTC. Translation: CASSIEGQGIYGYTF. The chain couples TRBV27 to TRBJ1-2, with 10 bases that match TRBD1. The CDR3 loop spans 15 amino acids. Germline V CDR1 and CDR2: MNHEY, SMNVEV (reference sequence). J was trimmed by 4 bases and V by 5 bases; bases with no gene match: 7.

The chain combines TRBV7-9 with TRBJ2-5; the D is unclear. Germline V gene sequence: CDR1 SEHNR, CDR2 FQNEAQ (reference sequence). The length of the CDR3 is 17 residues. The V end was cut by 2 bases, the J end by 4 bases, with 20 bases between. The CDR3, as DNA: TGTGCCAGCAGCTTACGCCGCGGTTCATCGGTCCCAGAGACCCAGTACTTC. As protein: CASSLRRGSSVPETQYF.

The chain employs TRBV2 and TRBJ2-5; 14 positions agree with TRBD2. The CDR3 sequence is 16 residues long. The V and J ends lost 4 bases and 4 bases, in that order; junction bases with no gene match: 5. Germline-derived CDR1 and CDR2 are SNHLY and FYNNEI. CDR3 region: CASSVGLAGGGETQYF. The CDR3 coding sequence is TGTGCCAGCAGTGTCGGACTAGCGGGAGGAGGAGAGACCCAGTACTTC.

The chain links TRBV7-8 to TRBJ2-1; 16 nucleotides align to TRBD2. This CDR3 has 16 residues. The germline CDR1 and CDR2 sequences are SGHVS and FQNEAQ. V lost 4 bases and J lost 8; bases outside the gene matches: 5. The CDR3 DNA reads TGTGCCAGCAGCTCCCCGGGGACTAGCGGGAGGGATGAGCAGTTCTTC. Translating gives CASSSPGTSGRDEQFF.

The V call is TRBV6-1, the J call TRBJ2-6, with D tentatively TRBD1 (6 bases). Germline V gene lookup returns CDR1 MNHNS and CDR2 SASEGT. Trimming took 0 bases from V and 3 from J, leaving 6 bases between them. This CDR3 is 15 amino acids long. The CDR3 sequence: CASSEAQGGANVLTF. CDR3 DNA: TGTGCCAGCAGTGAAGCACAGGGTGGGGCCAACGTCCTGACTTTC.

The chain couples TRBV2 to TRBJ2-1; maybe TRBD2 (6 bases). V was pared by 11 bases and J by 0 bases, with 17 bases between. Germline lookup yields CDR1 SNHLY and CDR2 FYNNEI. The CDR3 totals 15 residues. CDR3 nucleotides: TGTGCCGCACTGGGGGGTAAAGGCTCCTACAATGAGCAGTTCTTC. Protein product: CAALGGKGSYNEQFF.

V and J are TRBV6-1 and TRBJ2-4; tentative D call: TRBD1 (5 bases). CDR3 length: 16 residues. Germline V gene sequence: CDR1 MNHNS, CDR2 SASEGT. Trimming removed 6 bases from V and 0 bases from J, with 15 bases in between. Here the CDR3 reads CASREYGQLAKNIQYF. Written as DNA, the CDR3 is TGTGCCAGCAGGGAATACGGACAACTAGCCAAAAACATTCAGTACTTC.

The CDR3 region is CASSDSGEAGGYTF. The CDR3, as DNA: TGTGCCAGCAGTGACTCGGGAGAAGCGGGCGGCTACACCTTC. The chain recombines TRBV6-4 with TRBJ1-2; D is undetermined. V lost 0 bases and J 8 bases, leaving 13 bases between the germline ends. The CDR3 consists of 14 residues. CDR1 is MRHNA, CDR2 SNTAGT, per germline.

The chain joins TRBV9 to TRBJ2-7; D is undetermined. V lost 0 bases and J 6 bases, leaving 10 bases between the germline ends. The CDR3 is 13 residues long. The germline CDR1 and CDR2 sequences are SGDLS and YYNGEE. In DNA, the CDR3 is TGTGCCAGCAGCGTAGCTCCTGCAGGCGAGCAGTACTTC. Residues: CASSVAPAGEQYF.

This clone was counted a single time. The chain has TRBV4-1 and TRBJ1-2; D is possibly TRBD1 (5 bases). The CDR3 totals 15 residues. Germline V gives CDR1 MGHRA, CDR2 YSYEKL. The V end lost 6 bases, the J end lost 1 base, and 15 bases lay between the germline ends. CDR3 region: CASRSGARLNYGYTF. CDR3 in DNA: TGCGCCAGCAGGAGCGGGGCAAGACTTAACTATGGCTACACCTTC.

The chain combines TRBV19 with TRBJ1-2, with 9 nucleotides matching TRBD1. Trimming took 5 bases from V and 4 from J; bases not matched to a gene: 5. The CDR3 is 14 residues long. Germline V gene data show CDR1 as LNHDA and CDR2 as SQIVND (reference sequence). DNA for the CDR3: TGTGCCAGTAGTGCCGGACAGGGGTCCTATGGCTACACCTTC. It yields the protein CASSAGQGSYGYTF.

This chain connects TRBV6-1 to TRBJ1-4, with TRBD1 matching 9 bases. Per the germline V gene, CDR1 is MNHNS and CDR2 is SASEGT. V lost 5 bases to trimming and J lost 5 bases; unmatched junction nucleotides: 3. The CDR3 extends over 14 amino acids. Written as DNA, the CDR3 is TGTGCCAGCAGTCCCGGGACAGGGAATGAAAAACTGTTTTTT. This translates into CASSPGTGNEKLFF.

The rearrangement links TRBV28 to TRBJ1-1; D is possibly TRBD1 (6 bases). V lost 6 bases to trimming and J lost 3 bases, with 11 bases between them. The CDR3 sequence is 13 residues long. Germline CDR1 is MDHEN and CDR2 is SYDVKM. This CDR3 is CASRPTGHTEAFF. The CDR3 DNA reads TGTGCCAGCAGGCCCACAGGGCACACTGAAGCTTTCTTT. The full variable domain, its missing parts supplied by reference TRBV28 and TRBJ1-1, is DVKVTQSSRYLVKRTGEKVFLECVQDMDHENMFWYRQDPGLGLRLIYFSYDVKMKEKGDIPEGYSVSREKKERFSLILESASTNQTSMYLCASRPTGHTEAFFGQGTRLTVV.

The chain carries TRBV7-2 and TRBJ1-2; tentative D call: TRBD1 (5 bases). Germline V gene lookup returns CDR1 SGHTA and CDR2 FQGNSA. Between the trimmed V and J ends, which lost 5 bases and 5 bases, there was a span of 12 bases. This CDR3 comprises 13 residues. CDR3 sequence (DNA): TGTGCCAGCAGCCCAGGGATGGCATATGGCTACACCTTC. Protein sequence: CASSPGMAYGYTF.

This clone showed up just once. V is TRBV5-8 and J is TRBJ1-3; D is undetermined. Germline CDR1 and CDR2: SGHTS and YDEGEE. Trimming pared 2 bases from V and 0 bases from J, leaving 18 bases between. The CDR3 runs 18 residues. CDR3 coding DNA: TGTGCCAGCAGCTTCGAGGGCGGATATTACTTCTCTGGAAACACCATATATTTT. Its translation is CASSFEGGYYFSGNTIYF.

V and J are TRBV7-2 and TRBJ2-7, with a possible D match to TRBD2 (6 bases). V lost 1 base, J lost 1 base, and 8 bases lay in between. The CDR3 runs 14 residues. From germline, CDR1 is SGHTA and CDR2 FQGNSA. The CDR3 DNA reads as TGTGCCAGCAGCTTAGGCAGCGGGTCCTACGAGCAGTACTTC. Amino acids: CASSLGSGSYEQYF.

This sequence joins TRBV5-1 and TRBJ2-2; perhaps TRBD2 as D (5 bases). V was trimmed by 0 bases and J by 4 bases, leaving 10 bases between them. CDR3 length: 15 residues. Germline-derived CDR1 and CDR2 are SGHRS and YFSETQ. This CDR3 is CASSLEGGSTGELFF. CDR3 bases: TGCGCCAGCAGCTTGGAGGGTGGGAGCACCGGGGAGCTGTTTTTT. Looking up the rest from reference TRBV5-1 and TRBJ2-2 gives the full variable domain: KAGVTQTPRYLIKTRGQQVTLSCSPISGHRSVSWYQQTPGQGLQFLFEYFSETQRNKGNFPGRFSGRQFSNSRSEMNVSTLELGDSALYLCASSLEGGSTGELFFGEGSRLTVL.

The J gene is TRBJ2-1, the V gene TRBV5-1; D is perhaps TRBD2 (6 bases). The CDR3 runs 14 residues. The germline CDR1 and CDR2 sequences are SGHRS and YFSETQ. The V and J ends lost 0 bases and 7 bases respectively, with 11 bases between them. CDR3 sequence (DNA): TGCGCCAGCAGCTTGGCTAGCGCCAAGAATGAGCAGTTCTTC. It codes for CASSLASAKNEQFF.

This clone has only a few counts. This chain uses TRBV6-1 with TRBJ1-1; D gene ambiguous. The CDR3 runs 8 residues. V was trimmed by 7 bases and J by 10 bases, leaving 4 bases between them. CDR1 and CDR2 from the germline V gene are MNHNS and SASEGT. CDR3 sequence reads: CASIAAFF. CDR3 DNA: TGTGCCAGCATAGCAGCTTTCTTT.

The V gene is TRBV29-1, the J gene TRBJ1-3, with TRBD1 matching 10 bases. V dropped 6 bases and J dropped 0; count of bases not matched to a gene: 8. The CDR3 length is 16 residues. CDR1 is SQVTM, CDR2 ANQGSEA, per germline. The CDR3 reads CSVIGTGDSSGNTIYF. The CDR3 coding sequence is TGCAGCGTCATCGGGACAGGGGACTCCTCTGGAAACACCATATATTTT.

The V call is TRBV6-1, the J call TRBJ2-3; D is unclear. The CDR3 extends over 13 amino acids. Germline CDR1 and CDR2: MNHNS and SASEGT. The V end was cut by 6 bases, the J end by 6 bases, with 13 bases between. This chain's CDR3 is CASRLTSRDTQYF. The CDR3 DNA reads TGTGCCAGCAGGCTAACTTCGAGGGATACGCAGTATTTT.

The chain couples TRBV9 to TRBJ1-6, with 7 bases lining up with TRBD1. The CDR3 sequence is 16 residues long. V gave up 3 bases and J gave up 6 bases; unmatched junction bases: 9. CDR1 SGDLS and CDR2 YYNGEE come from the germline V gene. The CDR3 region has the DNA TGTGCCAGCAGCGCAACCGATGCAGGGGGTAATTCACCCCTCCACTTT. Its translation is CASSATDAGGNSPLHF.

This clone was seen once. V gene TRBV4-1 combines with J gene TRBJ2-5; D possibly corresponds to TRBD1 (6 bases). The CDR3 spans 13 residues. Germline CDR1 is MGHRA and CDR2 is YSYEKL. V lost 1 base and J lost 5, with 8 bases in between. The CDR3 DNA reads TGCGCCAGCAGCCAAGGGGGGCGGGAGACCCAGTACTTC. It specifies CASSQGGRETQYF.

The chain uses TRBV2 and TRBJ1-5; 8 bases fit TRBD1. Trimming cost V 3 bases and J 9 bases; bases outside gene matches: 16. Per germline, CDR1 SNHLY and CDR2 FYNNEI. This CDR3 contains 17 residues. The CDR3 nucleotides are TGTGCCAGCAGTGACGTAGGGCAGGGGGCTGTAATCCGGCCCCAGCATTTT. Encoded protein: CASSDVGQGAVIRPQHF.